This passage covers 32 T cell receptor beta chains from one sample sequenced in a study of cytomegalovirus exposure and HLA in healthy donors. The PCR made use of 60 Vbeta and 13 Jbeta primers. The repertoire was sequenced with immunoSEQ multiplex PCR; TCRdb's copy has only in-frame clones and lacks some. The sample contains 130,000 to 150,000 clones, more than 65% of which appear only once. Material for sequencing was PBMCs. These receptors originate from a man younger than 40 in good health and CMV-seropositive.

The rearrangement joins TRBV11-2 to TRBJ2-4, with D tentatively TRBD1 (5 bases). In germline, CDR1 is SGHAT, CDR2 FQNNGV. This CDR3 has 16 residues. Trimming pared 0 bases from V and 1 base from J, leaving 10 bases between. CDR3 bases: TGTGCCAGCAGCTTAGATCCCTACAGGGCCAAAAACATTCAGTACTTC. The encoded protein is CASSLDPYRAKNIQYF. The complete variable domain, with remaining parts taken from reference TRBV11-2 and TRBJ2-4, reads EAGVAQSPRYKIIEKRQSVAFWCNPISGHATLYWYQQILGQGPKLLIQFQNNGVVDDSQLPKDRFSAERLKGVDSTLKIQPAKLEDSAVYLCASSLDPYRAKNIQYFGAGTRLSVL.

V usage is TRBV5-6 and J usage is TRBJ2-7; D is perhaps TRBD1 (5 bases). The CDR3 extends over 15 amino acids. Trimming removed 2 bases from V and 0 bases from J, with 12 bases in between. Germline assignment: CDR1 SGHDT and CDR2 YYEEEE. The CDR3 here is CASSLSYRHSYEQYF. Written as DNA, the CDR3 is TGTGCCAGCAGCTTATCATACAGGCACTCCTACGAGCAGTACTTC. The whole variable domain, filled in from reference TRBV5-6 and TRBJ2-7, reads DAGVTQSPTHLIKTRGQQVTLRCSPKSGHDTVSWYQQALGQGPQFIFQYYEEEERQRGNFPDRFSGHQFPNYSSELNVNALLLGDSALYLCASSLSYRHSYEQYFGPGTRLTVT.

The gene calls are TRBV28 and TRBJ1-2; 7 nucleotides align to TRBD1. The CDR3 has 16 amino acids. The trim removed 2 bases at V and 6 bases at J, leaving 12 bases unmatched. Per the germline V gene, CDR1 is MDHEN and CDR2 is SYDVKM. The DNA for the CDR3 is TGTGCCAGCAGTTTAGTAGGGAGAGGGGGCGCACATGGCTACACCTTC. Its translation is CASSLVGRGGAHGYTF.

V gene TRBV5-1 combines with J gene TRBJ2-1; 8 positions match TRBD2. Per the germline V gene, CDR1 is SGHRS and CDR2 is YFSETQ. V lost 5 bases and J lost 2; bases outside the gene matches: 9. This CDR3 is 16 amino acids long. CDR3 nucleotide sequence: TGCGCCAGCAGAGTCGGGGGGGCAGTGACCTACAATGAGCAGTTCTTC. Its translation is CASRVGGAVTYNEQFF.

The gene calls are TRBV7-2 and TRBJ1-3; no firm D call. The CDR3 sequence is 15 residues long. The V gene's germline CDR1 is SGHTA and CDR2 FQGNSA. Trimming took off 5 bases at V and 3 bases at J, with 14 bases between the two ends. The CDR3: CASSPILGVGNTIYF. As DNA, the CDR3 is TGTGCCAGCAGCCCGATTTTGGGAGTTGGAAACACCATATATTTT.

V and J are TRBV14 and TRBJ2-5, with D maybe TRBD1 (6 bases). V was pared by 6 bases and J by 7 bases, with 12 bases between. CDR1 and CDR2 from the germline V gene are SGHDN and FVKESK. This CDR3 region has 12 residues. The DNA of the CDR3 is TGTGCCAGCAGTTTATCAGGGGTGACCCAGTACTTC. Translated, it gives CASSLSGVTQYF.

This chain links TRBV27 with TRBJ2-2, with D uncertain. Germline CDR1 and CDR2: MNHEY and SMNVEV (reference sequence). V lost 3 bases, J lost 2 bases, and 4 bases lay in between. The CDR3 loop spans 13 amino acids. CDR3 protein: CASSFRNTGELFF. DNA for the CDR3: TGTGCCAGCAGTTTTAGAAACACCGGGGAGCTGTTTTTT.

V is TRBV6-5 and J is TRBJ2-1; D is possibly TRBD2 (7 bases). The CDR3 contains 15 residues. Germline assignment: CDR1 MNHEY and CDR2 SVGAGI. V was cut by 8 bases and J by 13 bases, with 27 bases left in between. This CDR3 reads CASFPTNFRGADQFF. CDR3 nucleotide sequence: TGTGCCAGCTTCCCGACCAACTTCCGGGGGGCGGACCAGTTCTTC.

The V call is TRBV6-5, the J call TRBJ1-2; TRBD1 agrees at 9 bases. The CDR3 consists of 15 residues. V shed 0 bases, J shed 8 bases, and the junction held 7 bases outside the gene matches. The germline V gene has CDR1 MNHEY and CDR2 SVGAGI. CDR3 nucleotide sequence: TGTGCCAGCAGTTACTCTGGGGACAGGGTCGACGGCTACACCTTC. This gives the protein CASSYSGDRVDGYTF.

The chain joins TRBV5-4 to TRBJ2-1; no firm D call. The germline CDR1 and CDR2 sequences are SGHNT and YYREEE (reference sequence). Between the trimmed V and J ends, which lost 2 bases and 8 bases, there was a span of 14 bases. The CDR3 totals 14 residues. CDR3 DNA: TGTGCCAGCAGCTTACCCGACTGGCGCGATGAGCAGTTCTTC. As protein: CASSLPDWRDEQFF.

This chain connects TRBV5-4 to TRBJ2-5, with a possible D match to TRBD2 (7 bases). The CDR3 extends over 16 amino acids. Germline-derived CDR1 and CDR2 are SGHNT and YYREEE (reference sequence). V was pared by 4 bases and J by 0 bases, with 16 bases between. DNA for the CDR3: TGTGCCAGCAGCGGGAGGGGGACTGTGTACCAAGAGACCCAGTACTTC. This sequence encodes CASSGRGTVYQETQYF.

This chain joins TRBV11-2 and TRBJ2-5; 9 bases agree with TRBD1. The germline V gene encodes CDR1 SGHAT and CDR2 FQNNGV. This CDR3 is built from 14 residues. With V trimmed by 7 bases and J by 5 bases, 8 bases remained unmatched. This CDR3 reads CASTLDRGIETQYF. CDR3 sequence (DNA): TGTGCCAGCACCCTGGACAGGGGTATTGAGACCCAGTACTTC.

The chain joins TRBV5-5 to TRBJ1-2; tentatively, D is TRBD1 (5 bases). Germline V lookup: CDR1 SGHKS, CDR2 YYEKEE (reference sequence). CDR3 length equals 14 residues. V was cut by 0 bases and J by 6 bases, with 12 bases left in between. CDR3 nucleotide sequence: TGTGCCAGCAGCTTGGTTCCGTCGGGGGATGGCTACACCTTC. The encoded protein is CASSLVPSGDGYTF.

The J gene is TRBJ2-7, the V gene TRBV14; D perhaps matches TRBD2 (5 bases). Germline V CDR1 and CDR2: SGHDN, FVKESK. Trimming stripped 1 base from V and 1 base from J, with 11 bases between. CDR3 length: 15 residues. CDR3 DNA: TGTGCCAGCAGCCAAGTGGCGGACTCTTCCTACGAGCAGTACTTC. It translates to CASSQVADSSYEQYF.

The chain links TRBV6-5 to TRBJ1-2, with D possibly being TRBD1 (5 bases). V was cut by 5 bases and J by 7 bases, with 17 bases left in between. The CDR3 runs 14 residues. From germline, CDR1 is MNHEY and CDR2 SVGAGI. The CDR3: CASSTPIGRGGYTF. The CDR3 nucleotides read TGTGCCAGCAGTACCCCCATCGGTAGGGGTGGCTACACCTTC.

This clone was seen more than once but under ten times. The chain employs TRBV5-1 and TRBJ1-1, with 8 positions matching TRBD1. CDR3 size: 15 residues. The J segment lost 3 bases and the V segment lost 1 base, leaving 5 bases of the junction unmatched. Germline V CDR1 and CDR2: SGHRS, YFSETQ. The CDR3, as DNA: TGCGCCAGCAGCTTGCTCGGACAGGGTCACACTGAAGCTTTCTTT. This codes for CASSLLGQGHTEAFF.

A remark on this clone: Other DNA variants within this sample encode the same CDR3. J is TRBJ2-3 and V is TRBV6-5, with a possible D match to TRBD1 (5 bases). The germline V gene has CDR1 MNHEY and CDR2 SVGAGI. The CDR3 covers 13 residues. The V gene lost 2 bases and the J gene lost 3 bases, with 6 bases spanning the gap. The CDR3 bases are TGTGCCAGCAGTTACCCAGGGACAGATACGCAGTATTTT. Amino acid sequence: CASSYPGTDTQYF.

The chain uses TRBV7-2 and TRBJ2-3; the match to TRBD2 covers 10 bases. The V gene end was trimmed by 4 bases and the J gene end by 5 bases; junction bases not matched to a gene: 15. The CDR3 runs 18 residues. Per germline, CDR1 SGHTA and CDR2 FQGNSA. The CDR3 loop is CASSSFPRSGGTGDTQYF. DNA for the CDR3: TGTGCCAGCAGCTCCTTTCCCCGTAGCGGGGGGACGGGAGATACGCAGTATTTT.

This chain joins TRBV6-5 and TRBJ2-7; the D gene is possibly TRBD1 (5 bases). CDR1 is MNHEY, CDR2 SVGAGI, per germline. The CDR3 consists of 15 residues. Trimming cost V 0 bases and J 3 bases, with 12 bases left between them. The CDR3 protein is CASSYSGQGYYEQYF. The CDR3 DNA sequence: TGTGCCAGCAGTTACTCAGGTCAGGGATACTACGAGCAGTACTTC.

In regard to this clone: At one of its ends the junction is not consistent with the germline gene, which may arise from a read error. This chain links TRBV7-2 with TRBJ2-6, with a weak D call TRBD1 (6 bases). Germline CDR1 and CDR2: SGHTA and FQGNSA. The CDR3 sequence is 16 residues long. In nucleotides, the CDR3 is TGTGCCAGCAGCACGGGCAGGGGCTCCGGGGCCAACGGCCTGACTTTC. As protein: CASSTGRGSGANGLTF.

J is TRBJ2-7 and V is TRBV20-1, with D possibly being TRBD1 (5 bases). V was pared by 6 bases and J by 2 bases, with 8 bases between. Germline CDR1 reads DFQATT; CDR2 reads SNEGSKA (reference sequence). This CDR3 spans 11 amino acids. This CDR3 reads CSAPGTYEQYF. The CDR3 nucleotides are TGCAGTGCCCCAGGGACCTACGAGCAGTACTTC.

This clone has just one count. CDR3 sequence reads: CASSLLGRRTEAFF. Written as DNA, the CDR3 is TGTGCCAGCAGTTTACTGGGGAGGCGGACTGAAGCTTTCTTT. This chain uses TRBV27 with TRBJ1-1; D not certain. Trimming cost V 2 bases and J 5 bases, with 12 bases left between them. The CDR3 runs to 14 residues. Germline CDR1 and CDR2: MNHEY and SMNVEV (reference sequence).

This clone showed up just a few times. The chain employs TRBV29-1 and TRBJ2-7; 7 positions match TRBD1. Germline V gene lookup returns CDR1 SQVTM and CDR2 ANQGSEA. This CDR3 is built from 12 residues. V dropped 4 bases and J dropped 4; count of bases not matched to a gene: 4. The DNA for the CDR3 is TGCAGCGTTGGGTGGACAGGTTACGAGCAGTACTTC. Its translation is CSVGWTGYEQYF.

J is TRBJ2-5 and V is TRBV11-2; 14 nucleotides line up with TRBD2. From germline, CDR1 is SGHAT and CDR2 FQNNGV. V dropped 4 bases and J dropped 0; count of bases not matched to a gene: 7. This CDR3 spans 18 amino acids. The chain's CDR3 is CASSSGLAGDAYQETQYF. The CDR3 DNA sequence: TGTGCCAGCAGCTCGGGACTAGCGGGGGACGCGTACCAAGAGACCCAGTACTTC. The complete variable domain, with remaining parts taken from reference TRBV11-2 and TRBJ2-5, reads EAGVAQSPRYKIIEKRQSVAFWCNPISGHATLYWYQQILGQGPKLLIQFQNNGVVDDSQLPKDRFSAERLKGVDSTLKIQPAKLEDSAVYLCASSSGLAGDAYQETQYFGPGTRLLVL.

The chain uses TRBV4-3 and TRBJ2-1; D may be TRBD2 (6 bases). The CDR3 extends over 16 amino acids. Trimming left V 0 bases short and J 7 bases short, with 16 bases between. Per the germline V gene, CDR1 is LGHNA and CDR2 is YSLEER. The CDR3, as DNA: TGCGCCAGCAGCCAAGATCTTAGGCTAGCGCTAAATGAGCAGTTCTTC. This codes for CASSQDLRLALNEQFF.

The chain joins TRBV5-6 to TRBJ2-5; 10 nucleotides line up with TRBD2. This CDR3 region has 17 residues. The trim removed 3 bases at V and 1 base at J, leaving 9 bases unmatched. The germline V gene has CDR1 SGHDT and CDR2 YYEEEE. CDR3 amino acids: CASSWSLLAGVQETQYF. Here the CDR3 DNA reads TGTGCCAGCAGCTGGTCCCTTCTAGCGGGAGTCCAAGAGACCCAGTACTTC.

This clone came up a few times. The rearrangement links TRBV5-6 to TRBJ1-1; D perhaps matches TRBD1 (5 bases). V lost 1 base to trimming and J lost 4 bases, with 11 bases between them. CDR3 size: 14 residues. CDR1 is SGHDT, CDR2 YYEEEE, per germline. The CDR3 region has the DNA TGTGCCAGCAGCTTGAGGGGAAAGGGCACTGAAGCTTTCTTT. It codes for CASSLRGKGTEAFF.

The CDR3 nucleotides read TGTGCCAGCAGTTATACGGGACTAGCGGTAGCAGGGGAGCAGTTCTTC. This gives the protein CASSYTGLAVAGEQFF. J is TRBJ2-1 and V is TRBV6-6, with TRBD2 matching over 11 bases. Germline values: CDR1 MNHNY, CDR2 SVGAGI (reference sequence). V lost 3 bases, J lost 10 bases, and 11 bases stayed unmatched. This CDR3 spans 16 amino acids.

The rearrangement uses TRBV6-5 and TRBJ2-7; 10 bases agree with TRBD1. This CDR3 spans 14 amino acids. Germline assignment: CDR1 MNHEY and CDR2 SVGAGI. With 5 bases clipped from V and 6 bases from J, the junction kept 7 bases outside the gene matches. CDR3 region: CASSRDRGDSEQYF. The CDR3, as DNA: TGTGCCAGCAGTCGGGACAGGGGTGACAGCGAGCAGTACTTC.

This clone was seen a single time. Sequence at one end of the junction differs from germline and may be a read error. The rearrangement uses TRBV7-9 and TRBJ2-7; D is perhaps TRBD2 (6 bases). The germline V gene has CDR1 SEHNR and CDR2 FQNEAQ (reference sequence). The CDR3 length is 16 residues. The CDR3 reads CSSIPPTGDSSYEQYF. CDR3 coding DNA: TGTTCCAGCATCCCCCCTACCGGGGACTCTTCCTACGAGCAGTACTTC.

Sample share makes this clone medium-sized. Other DNA sequences of this sample code for an identical CDR3. V is TRBV13 and J is TRBJ2-7; a possible D gene is TRBD1 (6 bases). The germline V gene has CDR1 PRHDT and CDR2 FYEKMQ (reference sequence). The CDR3 runs 13 residues. Trimming shortened V by 4 bases and J by 3 bases, and 10 bases separated the two germline ends. CDR3: CASSSQGNYEQYF. The DNA of the CDR3 is TGTGCCAGCAGCTCACAGGGTAACTACGAGCAGTACTTC.

V and J are TRBV5-6 and TRBJ1-1; D gene ambiguous. Per germline, CDR1 SGHDT and CDR2 YYEEEE. This CDR3 region has 14 residues. Trimming shortened V by 2 bases and J by 5 bases, and 13 bases separated the two germline ends. The CDR3 protein is CASSLKTRWTEAFF. In DNA form, the CDR3 reads TGTGCCAGCAGCTTAAAAACGAGGTGGACTGAAGCTTTCTTT. The variable domain in full, completed from reference TRBV5-6 and TRBJ1-1, reads DAGVTQSPTHLIKTRGQQVTLRCSPKSGHDTVSWYQQALGQGPQFIFQYYEEEERQRGNFPDRFSGHQFPNYSSELNVNALLLGDSALYLCASSLKTRWTEAFFGQGTRLTVV.